Below, 30 T cell receptor beta chains from the same sample are listed, as sequenced in a study of T-cell reconstitution after alpha-beta-depleted transplantation in children. Preparing the TCRbeta library involved the use of unique molecular identifiers. TCRdb used MiXCR to reprocess the PCR reads, holding one entry per CDR3 protein. The sample contains approximately 390,000 distinct CDR3 sequences, approximately 10% of which appear only once. Specimen: PBMCs from the stem cell graft donor, collected from the stem cell graft. These receptors all stem from a human donor who donated a stem cell graft to a child with acute myeloid leukemia.

This clonotype came up a few times. This chain uses TRBV29-1 with TRBJ1-3; no clear D gene. In germline, CDR1 is SQVTM, CDR2 ANQGSEA. This CDR3 is built from 13 residues. Trimming pared 3 bases from V and 2 bases from J, leaving 8 bases between. CDR3 loop: CSVDQRTGNTIYF. The CDR3, as DNA: TGCAGCGTTGACCAAAGGACTGGAAACACCATATATTTT.

This chain connects TRBV12-3 or TRBV12-4 to TRBJ1-4; D may be TRBD1 (5 bases). Deletions cut 5 bases from V and 8 bases from J, with 12 bases between. This CDR3 is built from 13 residues. The CDR3 is CASSRDPWEKLFF. Written as DNA, the CDR3 is TGTGCCAGCAGTAGGGACCCGTGGGAAAAACTGTTTTTT.

This clonotype was picked up many times. This chain uses TRBV9 with TRBJ1-1; a weak D match, TRBD1 (5 bases). With 5 bases removed from V and 4 bases from J, the gap between germline ends came to 15 bases. Germline V CDR1 and CDR2: SGDLS, YYNGEE. This CDR3 contains 14 residues. The CDR3 coding sequence is TGTGCCAGCAGTCAAGAGGGGCCTGGCACTGAAGCTTTCTTT. It codes for CASSQEGPGTEAFF.

This clonotype was seen ten or more times. Written as DNA, the CDR3 is TGTGCCAGCAGCCCGAAAAGGGGTGCGAACACCGGGGAGCTGTTTTTT. It codes for CASSPKRGANTGELFF. The rearrangement uses TRBV7-2 and TRBJ2-2, with D tentatively TRBD1 (5 bases). Germline V gives CDR1 SGHTA, CDR2 FQGNSA. Trimming pared 5 bases from V and 0 bases from J, leaving 13 bases between. The CDR3 is made up of 16 amino acids.

This chain joins TRBV3-1 and TRBJ2-3; 9 nucleotides align to TRBD2. Per germline, CDR1 LGHDT and CDR2 YNNKEL (reference sequence). With V trimmed by 1 base and J by 2 bases, 13 bases remained unmatched. The CDR3 runs 19 residues. This chain's CDR3 is CASSQAHPLSGSVTDTQYF. DNA of the CDR3: TGTGCCAGCAGCCAAGCCCATCCCCTTAGCGGGAGTGTCACAGATACGCAGTATTTT.

This clonotype occurred a few times. V usage is TRBV29-1 and J usage is TRBJ1-2; 7 positions match TRBD1. The V gene end was trimmed by 7 bases and the J gene end by 0 bases; junction bases not matched to a gene: 5. The CDR3 consists of 13 residues. The V gene's germline CDR1 is SQVTM and CDR2 ANQGSEA. The CDR3 DNA is TGCAGCGGGGGGACAGACCCTAACTATGGCTACACCTTC. This gives the protein CSGGTDPNYGYTF. Drawing the rest from reference TRBV29-1 and TRBJ1-2, the complete variable domain is SAVISQKPSRDICQRGTSLTIQCQVDSQVTMMFWYRQQPGQSLTLIATANQGSEATYESGFVIDKFPISRPNLTFSTLTVSNMSPEDSSIYLCSGGTDPNYGYTFGSGTRLTVV.

This clonotype showed up just a few times. The rearrangement uses TRBV4-2 and TRBJ1-6; D remains unclear. The germline V and J ends were trimmed by 2 bases and 6 bases, with 11 bases remaining between them. Germline V gives CDR1 LGHNA, CDR2 YNFKEQ. This CDR3 has 15 residues. CDR3 amino acids: CASSQSGMGNSPLHF. In DNA form, the CDR3 reads TGTGCCAGCAGCCAATCCGGGATGGGTAATTCACCCCTCCACTTT.

This clonotype turned up a few times. This chain uses TRBV12-3 or TRBV12-4 with TRBJ2-5; D uncertain. There are 13 residues in the CDR3. Trimming took off 6 bases at V and 5 bases at J, with 13 bases between the two ends. CDR3 sequence (DNA): TGTGCCAGCAGCTTTGTTGGTTTTGAGACCCAGTACTTC. Protein sequence: CASSFVGFETQYF.

The V call is TRBV19, the J call TRBJ2-7, with D perhaps TRBD2 (6 bases). CDR3 length equals 15 residues. Trimming left V 6 bases short and J 0 bases short, with 15 bases between. CDR1 is LNHDA, CDR2 SQIVND, per germline (reference sequence). The CDR3 coding sequence is TGTGCCAGTAGCTTTGAGGGTAGCGGCTCCTACGAGCAGTACTTC. Its translation: CASSFEGSGSYEQYF.

This chain uses TRBV21-1 with TRBJ2-7; the table's D call, TRBD1, has no DNA check behind it. TRBV21-1 is a pseudogene. The CDR3 consists of 19 residues. The CDR3 spells CASSTPGVPRTGGSYEQYF. The CDR3 DNA follows: TGTGCCAGCAGCACCCCGGGGGTTCCACGGACAGGGGGATCCTACGAGCAGTACTTC.

This chain links TRBV27 with TRBJ1-5; D might be TRBD1 (5 bases). The CDR3 runs to 14 residues. CDR1 and CDR2 from the germline V gene are MNHEY and SMNVEV (reference sequence). The germline V and J ends were trimmed by 7 bases and 7 bases, with 17 bases remaining between them. The CDR3 spells CASILRGEGQPQHF. CDR3 bases: TGTGCCAGCATCTTGCGGGGAGAGGGGCAGCCCCAGCATTTT.

Many counts were recorded for this clonotype. The V and J genes are TRBV13 and TRBJ2-3; 8 bases map to TRBD2. The V and J ends lost 4 bases and 6 bases, in that order; junction bases with no gene match: 9. The germline CDR1 and CDR2 sequences are PRHDT and FYEKMQ (reference sequence). The length of the CDR3 is 15 residues. The CDR3 region has the DNA TGTGCCAGCAGCTCGGGGGGGCGAAGAGGTGATACGCAGTATTTT. Translation gives CASSSGGRRGDTQYF.

Only a few counts were recorded for this clonotype. The chain uses TRBV4-2 and TRBJ2-3, with D possibly TRBD1 on 6 matching bases. Looked up from germline, CDR1 is LGHNA and CDR2 is YNFKEQ. V was shortened by 1 base and J by 0 bases, with 11 bases between the two germline ends. The CDR3 runs 16 residues. CDR3: CASSQADRASTDTQYF. The DNA of the CDR3 is TGTGCCAGCAGCCAAGCGGACAGAGCTAGCACAGATACGCAGTATTTT.

CDR3 in DNA: TGTGCCAGCTCACCAACTAGCGGCCCTAACAATGAGCAGTTCTTC. This gives the protein CASSPTSGPNNEQFF. J is TRBJ2-1 and V is TRBV18; 8 bases agree with TRBD2. The CDR3 is made up of 15 amino acids. From germline, CDR1 is KGHSH and CDR2 LQKENI. Trimming at V came to 2 bases and at J to 5 bases, leaving 5 bases not matched to a gene.

J is TRBJ2-5 and V is TRBV25-1; tentative D call: TRBD1 (6 bases). V dropped 3 bases and J dropped 5 bases, with 13 bases sitting between them. CDR1 and CDR2 from the germline V gene are MGHDK and SYGVNS. The CDR3 has 14 amino acids. The DNA of the CDR3 is TGTGCCAGCAGTGACGAAACAGGGTTGGAGACCCAGTACTTC. This encodes CASSDETGLETQYF.

This clonotype was counted ten times or more. CDR3 region: CASSPLTGVMEQYF. The CDR3 coding sequence is TGCGCCAGCAGTCCGTTAACAGGGGTTATGGAGCAGTACTTC. The chain links TRBV5-1 to TRBJ2-7; 7 bases are shared with TRBD1. Per the germline V gene, CDR1 is SGHRS and CDR2 is YFSETQ. This CDR3 contains 14 residues. V was pared by 5 bases and J by 7 bases, with 12 bases of the junction left unmatched.

This clonotype showed up just a few times. The chain combines TRBV7-2 with TRBJ2-7; possibly TRBD1 for D (5 bases). Trimming pared 0 bases from V and 7 bases from J, leaving 10 bases between. Germline assignment: CDR1 SGHTA and CDR2 FQGNSA. CDR3 length equals 13 residues. CDR3 residues: CASSLALGREQYV. CDR3 bases: TGTGCCAGCAGCTTAGCGTTGGGGCGGGAGCAGTACGTC.

This clonotype was observed at least ten times. V usage is TRBV27 and J usage is TRBJ1-2; D possibly corresponds to TRBD1 (6 bases). Germline CDR1 is MNHEY and CDR2 is SMNVEV (reference sequence). V lost 1 base, J lost 8 bases, and 14 bases lay in between. The CDR3 length is 14 residues. In DNA form, the CDR3 reads TGTGCCAGCAGTTTATACGCGGGGGCCGGAGGCTACACCTTC. Its translation is CASSLYAGAGGYTF.

This clonotype was found many times. The chain combines TRBV7-2 with TRBJ2-7, with D maybe TRBD2 (6 bases). Trimming cost V 4 bases and J 4 bases, with 14 bases left between them. Germline V CDR1 and CDR2: SGHTA, FQGNSA. CDR3 size: 14 residues. The CDR3 nucleotides read TGTGCCAGCAGCTCCAGACTAGGTTGGTACGAGCAGTACGTC. Its protein is CASSSRLGWYEQYV.

This clonotype has ten or more counts. The chain joins TRBV7-2 to TRBJ1-1; 10 bases are a match to TRBD1. Germline V gene data show CDR1 as SGHTA and CDR2 as FQGNSA. Trimming at V came to 2 bases and at J to 4 bases, leaving 4 bases not matched to a gene. The CDR3 contains 15 residues. The CDR3 DNA follows: TGTGCCAGCAGCTTACGACAGGGGGCTACCACTGAAGCTTTCTTT. Amino acids: CASSLRQGATTEAFF.

This clonotype appeared a few times. V and J are TRBV7-9 and TRBJ2-1; D may be TRBD1 (6 bases). Trimming removed 6 bases at V and 7 bases at J, with 10 bases between. The germline gives CDR1 SEHNR, CDR2 FQNEAQ (reference sequence). This CDR3 is built from 12 residues. In DNA, the CDR3 is TGTGCCAGCAGAGACAGGAAGAATGAGCAGTTCTTC. This encodes CASRDRKNEQFF. Full variable domain (outside the CDR3, taken from reference TRBV7-9 and TRBJ2-1): DTGVSQNPRHKITKRGQNVTFRCDPISEHNRLYWYRQTLGQGPEFLTYFQNEAQLEKSRLLSDRFSAERPKGSFSTLEIQRTEQGDSAMYLCASRDRKNEQFFGPGTRLTVL.

The chain links TRBV5-1 to TRBJ1-6, with D uncertain. V lost 4 bases and J 5 bases, leaving 4 bases between the germline ends. From germline, CDR1 is SGHRS and CDR2 YFSETQ. This CDR3 has 12 amino acids. For the CDR3, the DNA is TGCGCCAGCAGCCCGGATAATTCACCCCTCCACTTT. Its translation is CASSPDNSPLHF. The complete variable domain, with remaining parts taken from reference TRBV5-1 and TRBJ1-6, reads KAGVTQTPRYLIKTRGQQVTLSCSPISGHRSVSWYQQTPGQGLQFLFEYFSETQRNKGNFPGRFSGRQFSNSRSEMNVSTLELGDSALYLCASSPDNSPLHFGNGTRLTVT.

The rearrangement links TRBV5-1 to TRBJ2-3, with D uncertain. V lost 1 base, J lost 2 bases, and 8 bases lay in between. Per germline, CDR1 SGHRS and CDR2 YFSETQ. CDR3 length equals 14 residues. The CDR3 coding sequence is TGCGCCAGCAGCTTGATCGACCCCACAGATACGCAGTATTTT. Protein sequence: CASSLIDPTDTQYF.

This chain connects TRBV27 to TRBJ1-1; D unresolved. Germline CDR1 MNHEY, CDR2 SMNVEV (reference sequence). This CDR3 contains 14 residues. V dropped 4 bases and J dropped 1 base, with 10 bases sitting between them. CDR3 loop: CASSSQASNTEAFF. As DNA, the CDR3 is TGTGCCAGCAGTTCGCAGGCATCGAACACTGAAGCTTTCTTT.

The gene calls are TRBV5-1 and TRBJ2-7; D might be TRBD1 or TRBD2, each matching 5 bases. V lost 4 bases and J lost 3, with 11 bases in between. The CDR3 sequence is 13 residues long. CDR1 is SGHRS, CDR2 YFSETQ, per germline. Here the CDR3 DNA reads TGCGCCAGCAGCCCGGGGCTATACTACGAGCAGTACTTC. Its protein is CASSPGLYYEQYF.

The chain uses TRBV11-2 and TRBJ1-6; D unclear. This CDR3 is 18 amino acids long. The V end lost 2 bases, the J end lost 0 bases, and 14 bases lay between the germline ends. CDR1 and CDR2 from the germline V gene are SGHAT and FQNNGV. DNA for the CDR3: TGTGCCAGCAGCTTAAATGGTAGACTGGGCTCCTATAATTCACCCCTCCACTTT. The encoded protein is CASSLNGRLGSYNSPLHF.

This clonotype has more than one count but fewer than ten. V usage is TRBV5-1 and J usage is TRBJ1-4, with D perhaps TRBD1 (6 bases). This CDR3 contains 15 residues. Germline V gene data show CDR1 as SGHRS and CDR2 as YFSETQ. The ends were cut back, 0 bases at V and 3 bases at J, with 9 bases in the middle. The CDR3 nucleotides read TGCGCCAGCAGCTTGGAGGGGGAAGCTAATGAAAAACTGTTTTTT. It specifies CASSLEGEANEKLFF.

The chain joins TRBV5-1 to TRBJ2-1; 7 bases match TRBD1. V dropped 1 base and J dropped 6; count of bases not matched to a gene: 4. CDR1 SGHRS and CDR2 YFSETQ come from the germline V gene. This CDR3 is 14 amino acids long. The CDR3 DNA is TGCGCCAGCAGCTTGACAGGGGCTCTCAATGAGCAGTTCTTC. The encoded protein is CASSLTGALNEQFF.

The rearrangement joins TRBV7-6 to TRBJ2-1, with 8 positions matching TRBD1. Germline V CDR1 and CDR2: SGHVS, FNYEAQ. V was clipped by 5 bases and J by 0 bases; unmatched bases: 6. There are 16 residues in the CDR3. This CDR3 is CASSHNRGSSYNEQFF. The CDR3 region has the DNA TGTGCCAGCAGCCATAACAGGGGGAGCTCCTACAATGAGCAGTTCTTC. The full variable domain, rest sourced from reference TRBV7-6 and TRBJ2-1, is GAGVSQSPRYKVTKRGQDVALRCDPISGHVSLYWYRQALGQGPEFLTYFNYEAQQDKSGLPNDRFSAERPEGSISTLTIQRTEQRDSAMYRCASSHNRGSSYNEQFFGPGTRLTVL.

J is TRBJ2-2 and V is TRBV29-1; D gene unclear. This CDR3 comprises 14 residues. Per germline, CDR1 SQVTM and CDR2 ANQGSEA. The V and J ends lost 6 bases and 7 bases respectively, with 18 bases between them. CDR3 DNA: TGCAGCGTCGCCACTTCGGGCTTTGGCGGGGAGCTGTTTTTT. Amino acid sequence: CSVATSGFGGELFF.